This T cell receptor (beta chain) was observed in a study of graft-versus-host responses after intestinal transplantation. Across the whole study: Recipients received multivisceral, liver-intestinal, or isolated intestinal transplants. Uniformly, recipients were administered anti-thymocyte globulin induction with subsequent tacrolimus and steroids for around 3 years.

The table came from immunoSEQ multiplex PCR; TCRdb's copy has only in-frame clones and leaves some out. Of thousands of clones listed, 33% are singletons. Plating combined approximately 200,000 CFSE-labeled responder cells with approximately 200,000 irradiated, violet-dye-labeled stimulator cells. The responders that had proliferated, CFSE-low CD3+CD4+ and CD3+CD8+ cells, were sorted after the reaction. This sequence originates from a human patient who received an intestinal transplant. The specimen was alloreactive CD8+ T cells from a mixed lymphocyte reaction culture, collected before intestinal transplant. The subset denotes: CFSE-low proliferating T cells sorted from roughly 6-day pre-transplant mixed lymphocyte reaction (GvH or HvG direction).

CDR3 sequence (DNA): TGTGCCAGCTCACGAGGACAGGGGGATCAGCCCCAGCATTTT. Translating it yields CASSRGQGDQPQHF. This chain joins TRBV18 and TRBJ1-5; the match to TRBD1 covers 10 bases. V shed 4 bases and J 5 bases; nucleotides not matched to a gene: 2. The CDR3 extends over 14 amino acids. CDR1 and CDR2 from the germline V gene are KGHSH and LQKENI.